This T cell receptor beta chain was documented in a study of CD8 T cells in Susac syndrome. About the study: At the time their blood was drawn, patients with Susac syndrome were either therapy-naive, on corticosteroids (with some of them also receiving intravenous immunoglobulin), or on intravenous immunoglobulin alone. Study observations and caveats: As acknowledged by the study, its TCR sequencing and HLA analysis included a relatively small number of individuals. None of the CD4+ T cell repertoires in Susac syndrome showed clonal expansion.

With random hexamers, about 0.5 to 1 ug RNA was reverse transcribed. MiXCR, applied by TCRdb to the immunoSEQ multiplex PCR reads, yields one record per CDR3 protein. In the table there are 200,000 to 250,000 distinct CDR3 sequences, about 94% of which are singletons. In the case of this clonotype: Its target is not known.

The trim removed 1 base at V and 7 bases at J, leaving 4 bases unmatched. Looked up from germline, CDR1 is SGHVS and CDR2 is FQNEAQ. The CDR3 is 14 residues long. Patients having Susac syndrome satisfied recently defined diagnostic criteria for definite or probable disease. Sequencing input: CD4+ T cells from PBMCs. The origin of this receptor is a human donor with Susac syndrome. The rearrangement joins TRBV7-8 to TRBJ2-1, with 7 nucleotides matching TRBD2. The CDR3 DNA reads TGTGCCAGCAGCTTAGAGACTAGCAGGAATGAGCAGTTCTTC. It codes for CASSLETSRNEQFF. Complete variable domain (other parts from reference TRBV7-8 and TRBJ2-1): GAGVSQSPRYKVAKRGQDVALRCDPISGHVSLFWYQQALGQGPEFLTYFQNEAQLDKSGLPSDRFFAERPEGSVSTLKIQRTQQEDSAVYLCASSLETSRNEQFFGPGTRLTVL.